A selection of T cell receptor beta chains follows, all from one sample in a study of CD8 T cell repertoires and HIV-1 epitope variants. These receptors have no identified antigens. The protocol was immunoSEQ multiplex PCR, while the TCRdb copy is restricted to in-frame clones and leaves out a portion. The sample lists 6,000 or so clones, about 68% seen once, with about 40% in the top ten. The material sequenced was cultured CD8+ T cells derived from PBMCs. These receptors were obtained from a male donor with HIV. CDR3s include the opening cysteine and the closing phenylalanine or tryptophan. Fields, in order: D gene, J gene, clone size, V gene, CDR3 protein, CDR3 DNA. The D gene is left open where the match is weak. Size tells how often a clone was seen (once, few, many) or the class of an expanded clone, and some rows leave it out.

TRBD2 | TRBJ2-7 | . | TRBV28 | CASSQPGLAEYEQYF | TGTGCCAGCAGTCAGCCGGGACTAGCGGAGTACGAGCAGTACTTC
. | TRBJ1-2 | few | TRBV5-1 | CASSPGLGEGYTF | TGCGCCAGCAGCCCGGGACTAGGGGAAGGCTACACCTTC
TRBD1 | TRBJ1-1 | . | TRBV30 | CACPGPGQGAEAFF | TGTGCCTGCCCAGGACCGGGACAGGGGGCTGAAGCTTTCTTT
TRBD2 | TRBJ2-7 | . | TRBV7-2 | CASSLIAGTYEQYF | TGTGCCAGCAGCTTAATAGCGGGGACCTACGAGCAGTACTTC
TRBD2 | TRBJ2-3 | . | TRBV4-1 | CASSQDSSTSGGAFQYF | TGCGCCAGCAGCCAAGATTCCTCGACTAGCGGGGGGGCCTTTCAGTATTTT
TRBD1 | TRBJ1-2 | few | TRBV4-2 | CASSFTGGDGYGYTF | TGTGCCAGCAGCTTTACAGGGGGCGATGGCTATGGCTACACCTTC
TRBD2 | TRBJ2-5 | . | TRBV9 | CASSEGLAGGETQYF | TGTGCCAGCAGCGAGGGACTAGCGGGGGGTGAGACCCAGTACTTC
TRBD1 | TRBJ1-5 | . | TRBV5-5 | CASSYSGQGDQPQHF | TGTGCCAGCAGTTATTCGGGACAGGGTGATCAGCCCCAGCATTTT
TRBD1 | TRBJ2-5 | . | TRBV7-9 | CASSSSLQGRDQETQYF | TGTGCCAGCAGCTCCAGTTTACAGGGGAGAGACCAAGAGACCCAGTACTTC
TRBD1 | TRBJ1-2 | few | TRBV2 | CASSEGTGQGYGYTF | TGTGCCAGCAGTGAGGGGACAGGGCAGGGCTATGGCTACACCTTC
TRBD1 | TRBJ1-4 | few | TRBV11-2 | CASSLAGTGGGREKLFF | TGTGCCAGCAGCTTAGCCGGGACAGGGGGCGGAAGGGAAAAACTGTTTTTT
TRBD1 | TRBJ2-7 | . | TRBV19 | CASSRGTGPGEQYF | TGTGCCAGTAGTAGAGGGACAGGGCCTGGCGAGCAGTACTTC
. | TRBJ2-3 | . | TRBV11-2 | CASSSVIGADTQYF | TGTGCCAGCAGCTCTGTGATTGGGGCAGATACGCAGTATTTT